The following is a T cell receptor (beta chain) sequence with its context. What it binds is not known. This sample stems from a study of T cells in Graves' hyperthyroidism and ophthalmopathy. Study-level findings and limits: Using 13 V-J features, a model discriminated ophthalmopathy from stable hyperthyroidism. Most thyroid clonotypes that were expanded above 0.001 also turned up in blood.

Orbital computed tomography and thyroid ultrasound, together with serum TRAb and thyroxine and clinical symptoms, were used for diagnoses. The CDR3 length is 15 residues. V shed 5 bases, J shed 0 bases, and the junction held 6 bases outside the gene matches. The V gene's germline CDR1 is SGHVS and CDR2 FNYEAQ. The CDR3 regions of TCR beta were amplified from RNA transcripts. Carried out on the TCR CDR3, a first-round RT-PCR used the HTBI primer set. TCRdb re-called the multiplex PCR reads with MiXCR, one entry per CDR3 protein. Of 480,000 or so distinct CDR3 sequences listed, 40% to 50% are singletons.

The sample taken for sequencing was peripheral blood or thyroid tissue (not recorded which). This receptor was obtained from an adult woman with Graves' disease, either hyperthyroidism or ophthalmopathy (not recorded which). The chain links TRBV7-6 to TRBJ1-1; TRBD1 matches at 7 bases. CDR3 nucleotide sequence: TGTGCCAGCAGCCCCGGGACAGCGATGAACACTGAAGCTTTCTTT. Translating gives CASSPGTAMNTEAFF. Based on the CDR3 plus reference TRBV7-6 and TRBJ1-1, the full variable domain is GAGVSQSPRYKVTKRGQDVALRCDPISGHVSLYWYRQALGQGPEFLTYFNYEAQQDKSGLPNDRFSAERPEGSISTLTIQRTEQRDSAMYRCASSPGTAMNTEAFFGQGTRLTVV.